The entry that follows covers one T cell receptor beta chain sequence. These data originate in a study of T cells expressing NK-cell markers. The CDR3 has 17 amino acids. CDR1 and CDR2 from the germline V gene are MDHEN and SYDVKM. TCRdb reprocessed the 5' RACE reads, keeping one entry per CDR3 protein, no DNA. This sample's clone table lists about 390,000 distinct CDR3 sequences. The sequencing input was blood T cells: a sorted CD56 or NKG2C T cell subset, CD4+ or CD8+ T cells, or bulk PBMC T cells (not recorded which). V usage is TRBV28 and J usage is TRBJ2-7; TCRdb proposes TRBD2, but this gene call is untestable without DNA. This TCR came from a woman aged 45 to 65 in good health. The chain's CDR3 is CASSSTQTSGSLYEQYF. The entire variable domain, with the rest obtained from reference TRBV28 and TRBJ2-7, is as follows: DVKVTQSSRYLVKRTGEKVFLECVQDMDHENMFWYRQDPGLGLRLIYFSYDVKMKEKGDIPEGYSVSREKKERFSLILESASTNQTSMYLCASSSTQTSGSLYEQYFGPGTRLTVT.